This T cell receptor (beta chain) was retrieved from a study of early T cells in non-severe SARS-CoV-2 infection. Study background: The authors sequenced bulk RNA from unsorted whole blood, leaving chains unpaired.

Individual cDNA molecules were tagged with unique molecular identifiers, the study reported. One entry per CDR3 protein results from TCRdb running MiXCR on the 5' RACE reads. This sample has more than 50,000 distinct CDR3 sequences, with under 15% found just once. After removal of 4 bases from V and 1 base from J, the junction contained 9 bases not matched to a gene. The germline V gene has CDR1 SQVTM and CDR2 ANQGSEA. The CDR3 runs to 16 residues. Sample: whole blood, taken at baseline. The sequence was obtained from an adult who was a healthcare worker with PCR-confirmed SARS-CoV-2 infection or an uninfected control (not recorded which). The chain has TRBV29-1 and TRBJ1-3; 8 nucleotides align to TRBD1. DNA of the CDR3: TGCAGCGTTGTTCTGGCAGGGGGCTTTTCTGGAAACACCATATATTTT. This gives the protein CSVVLAGGFSGNTIYF. Complete variable domain (other parts from reference TRBV29-1 and TRBJ1-3): SAVISQKPSRDICQRGTSLTIQCQVDSQVTMMFWYRQQPGQSLTLIATANQGSEATYESGFVIDKFPISRPNLTFSTLTVSNMSPEDSSIYLCSVVLAGGFSGNTIYFGEGSWLTVV.